This is a list of T cell receptor beta chains from one sample in a study of blood T cell repertoires in COVID-19. Sequencing was performed with immunoSEQ multiplex PCR; in TCRdb, only in-frame clones are kept and a portion is missing. There are some 70,000 clones in the sample; 79% occur only once, and approximately 10% lies in the top ten. The sequencing input was peripheral blood. Source of these receptors: a woman between 50 and 59 years old with acute or convalescent COVID-19. CDR3s include the opening cysteine and the closing phenylalanine or tryptophan. A D gene is named only where the DNA matches it firmly. The size entry is marked missing in some rows and otherwise reads once, few, many or a size class.

size	V	J	D	DNA	CDR3
.	TRBV18	TRBJ2-3	.	TGTGCCAGTAGAACCCGGACTAGCACAGATACGCAGTATTTT	CASRTRTSTDTQYF
.	TRBV12-2	TRBJ2-1	.	TGTGCAAGTCGCTTAGAGGCGGGTAGGGGGTCCCCCACATACCTGTACAATGAGCAGTTCTTC	CASRLEAGRGSPTYLYNEQFF
.	TRBV9	TRBJ2-3	.	TGTGCCAGCAGCGTGGCCAGCACAGATACGCAGTATTTT	CASSVASTDTQYF
.	TRBV19	TRBJ1-5	TRBD1	TGTGCCAGTAGTATAGGGACAGGGCTAGCTCAGCCCCAGCATTTT	CASSIGTGLAQPQHF
.	TRBV28	TRBJ2-7	.	TGTGCCAGCAGTTTCACTGCCTACGAGCAGTACTTC	CASSFTAYEQYF
few	TRBV4-2	TRBJ1-5	TRBD1	TGTGCCAGCAGCCCGGAAACAGGGGCGGATCAGCCCCAGCATTTT	CASSPETGADQPQHF
few	TRBV9	TRBJ1-4	.	TGTGCCAGCAGCCAACCGGGGACTATTAATGAAAAACTGTTTTTT	CASSQPGTINEKLFF
many	TRBV5-1	TRBJ2-5	TRBD1	TGCGCCAGCAGCTCGACAGGGGTACAAGAGACCCAGTACTTC	CASSSTGVQETQYF
.	TRBV5-1	TRBJ1-1	.	TGCGCCAGCAGCTTGAATGATGCGGCTGAAGCTTTCTTT	CASSLNDAAEAFF
.	TRBV29-1	TRBJ2-1	TRBD1	TGCAGCGTTGAAGATCGGAGGACAGGGGGAACCAATGAGCAGTTCTTC	CSVEDRRTGGTNEQFF
.	TRBV2	TRBJ2-3	TRBD2	TGTGCCAGCAGTGAGGAGCGGGGGACAGATACGCAGTATTTT	CASSEERGTDTQYF
once	TRBV7-9	TRBJ1-2	.	TGTGCCAGCAGCCTCCGCGTGGATGGCTACACCTTC	CASSLRVDGYTF
.	TRBV13	TRBJ1-2	.	TGTGCCAGCAGTCTTAATAGGGGCGCCCATGGCTACACCTTC	CASSLNRGAHGYTF
.	TRBV19	TRBJ2-1	TRBD2	TGTGCCAGTAGTACAATAGCGGGAGGGGATGACAATGAGCAGTTCTTC	CASSTIAGGDDNEQFF
medium-sized	TRBV27	TRBJ1-6	.	TGTGCCAGCAGTGGGGCACCCAATAATTCACCCCTCCACTTT	CASSGAPNNSPLHF
.	TRBV10-3	TRBJ1-2	.	TGTGCCATCAGTGATAACAGCTATGGCTACACCTTC	CAISDNSYGYTF
.	TRBV19	TRBJ2-1	TRBD2	TGTGCCAGTAGTATAGACTGGCGGGGGTCGTCCTACAATGAGCAGTTCTTC	CASSIDWRGSSYNEQFF
once	TRBV13	TRBJ1-2	TRBD1	TGTGCCAGCAGCAATCAAGACAGGGCAATCCTCTTC	CASSNQDRAILF
.	TRBV7-9	TRBJ2-7	.	TGTGCCAGCAGCTTTGGGCCAGGTGAGCAGTACTTC	CASSFGPGEQYF
.	TRBV7-3	TRBJ2-7	TRBD2	TGTGCCAGCAGCTTAATAGCGGGAGAAGGCTACGAGCAGTACTTC	CASSLIAGEGYEQYF
.	TRBV24-1	TRBJ2-5	.	TGTGCCACCAGTGATGCAGGTTGGGAGACCCAGTACTTC	CATSDAGWETQYF
.	TRBV21-1	TRBJ2-1	.	TGTGCCAGCAGGCCGCGATTGGCGGGGCGGGATGGGTACAATGAGCAGTTCTTC	CASRPRLAGRDGYNEQFF
.	TRBV2	TRBJ2-2	TRBD2	TGTGCCAGCAGGACTAGCGTGAACACCGGGGAGCTGTTTTTT	CASRTSVNTGELFF
.	TRBV24-1	TRBJ2-1	.	TGTGCCACCAGGATACCCTTTGGCCAGCAGTTCTTC	CATRIPFGQQFF
.	TRBV19	TRBJ1-5	TRBD1	TGTGCCAGTAGTCCAGACAGGGTCAATCAGCCCCAGCATTTT	CASSPDRVNQPQHF
.	TRBV11-2	TRBJ1-4	.	TGTGCCAGCAGCTTCGGGCAGGGAAGTGAAAAACTGTTTTTT	CASSFGQGSEKLFF
.	TRBV18	TRBJ1-1	.	TGTGCCAGCTCACCAGTACAGGGACTGAACACTGAAGCTTTCTTT	CASSPVQGLNTEAFF
.	TRBV4-3	TRBJ1-6	TRBD1	TGCGCCAGCAGCCAAGTACCGGGACAGGGGTTTTCACCCCTCCACTTT	CASSQVPGQGFSPLHF
once	TRBV5-1	TRBJ1-2	TRBD1	TGCGCCAGCACCGAAACAGGGGTGGACTATGGCTACACCTTC	CASTETGVDYGYTF
.	TRBV7-2	TRBJ2-7	.	TGTGCCAGCAGCTTCATCGGACAAAATTACGAGCAGTACTTC	CASSFIGQNYEQYF
.	TRBV6-1	TRBJ1-2	TRBD1	TGTGCCAGCAGTGAAGTTTGGAGACAGGGTGACTATGGCTACACCTTC	CASSEVWRQGDYGYTF
.	TRBV14	TRBJ1-2	.	TGTGCCAGCAGCCAAGTGGGTGCGGGCTCTGGCTACACCTTC	CASSQVGAGSGYTF
.	TRBV2	TRBJ2-2	.	TGTGCCAGCAGTTATGCCGCGGGTGGCGGGGAGCTGTTTTTT	CASSYAAGGGELFF
.	TRBV27	TRBJ2-1	.	TGTGCCAGCAGTTTACAACGGGGAGCTGAGCAGTTCTTC	CASSLQRGAEQFF
once	TRBV6-6	TRBJ1-5	.	TGTGCCAGCAGTTACCCGGAGGAGGGCCAGCCCCAGCATTTT	CASSYPEEGQPQHF
.	TRBV6-5	TRBJ2-6	.	TGTGCCAGCAGTTACCTTAGCCCTGGGGCCAACGTCCTGACTTTC	CASSYLSPGANVLTF
.	TRBV19	TRBJ2-1	TRBD2	TGTGCCAGTACCCCCTTGGGGACTAGTTCCTACAATGAGCAGTTCTTC	CASTPLGTSSYNEQFF
.	TRBV12-3/TRBV12-4	TRBJ1-2	.	TGTGCCAGCAGTTTTGAAGGGGTAGGTGGCTACACCTTC	CASSFEGVGGYTF
.	TRBV19	TRBJ1-2	.	TGTGCCAGTACGGAGGGTCGTGGCTACACCTTC	CASTEGRGYTF
.	TRBV6-5	TRBJ1-2	TRBD1	TGTGCCAGCAGTTACCTTTTAACAGGGGCAGGCGGCTACACCTTC	CASSYLLTGAGGYTF
.	TRBV19	TRBJ2-3	.	TGTGCCAGTAGTATTACTAGGGCGGGGCAAGGCACAGATACGCAGTATTTT	CASSITRAGQGTDTQYF
.	TRBV11-2	TRBJ2-5	TRBD1	TGTGCCAGCAGCCCACGTTCAGGGGGCTACGAGACCCAGTACTTC	CASSPRSGGYETQYF
.	TRBV7-9	TRBJ1-1	TRBD1	TGTGCCAGCAGCTTTGACAGGGGATGGACTGAAGCTTTCTTT	CASSFDRGWTEAFF
.	TRBV12-5	TRBJ2-5	.	TGTGCTAGTGGTTTCGGACGCGGGCGCCTGAAGTCTGGAGAGACCCAGTACTTC	CASGFGRGRLKSGETQYF
.	TRBV2	TRBJ1-4	TRBD1	TGTGCCAGCAGTGAACGGGACAGTAAAAACGGAAAACTGTTTTTT	CASSERDSKNGKLFF
.	TRBV5-1	TRBJ1-6	.	TGCGCCAGCAGCCAAGGACAGATCAATAATTCACCCCTCCACTTT	CASSQGQINNSPLHF
.	TRBV6-5	TRBJ1-4	TRBD1	TGTGCCAGCAGCCGACAGGGAGGAAAACTGTTTTTT	CASSRQGGKLFF
.	TRBV21-1	TRBJ1-2	.	TGTGCCAGCAGCAGCCGGGACAGGGGATATTGGGGCTACACCTTC	CASSSRDRGYWGYTF
once	TRBV27	TRBJ2-5	.	TGTGCCAGCAGTTCGAGAGAGACCCAGTACTTC	CASSSRETQYF
.	TRBV30	TRBJ1-6	.	TGTGCCTGGAACCGGGAAAATTCACCCCTCCACTTT	CAWNRENSPLHF
.	TRBV3-1/TRBV3-2	TRBJ2-5	TRBD2	TGTGCCAGCAGCCAAGCACTGGCGGGAGAGGACGAGACCCAGTACTTC	CASSQALAGEDETQYF
.	TRBV7-9	TRBJ1-5	TRBD1	TGTGCCAGCAGCTTAGGACAGGGTCCAATGCCCCAGCATTTT	CASSLGQGPMPQHF
.	TRBV3-1/TRBV3-2	TRBJ2-1	TRBD1	TGTGCCAGCAGCCCCGGGACAGGGGTCTACAATGAGCAGTTCTTC	CASSPGTGVYNEQFF
.	TRBV19	TRBJ2-1	.	TGTGCCAGTAGTATTGGTGCCGCGGCCTACAATGAGCAGTTCTTC	CASSIGAAAYNEQFF
once	TRBV12-5	TRBJ1-2	.	TGTGCTAGTGGTTTGGATCTACAGGTTTCCTATGGCTACACCTTC	CASGLDLQVSYGYTF
.	TRBV10-2	TRBJ2-7	TRBD1	TGCGCCAGCTCCCCCGGGACAGGGGCCGAGCAGTACTTC	CASSPGTGAEQYF
.	TRBV27	TRBJ1-5	TRBD1	TGTGCCAGCAGTTTAGGGACAGGGGGCAATCAGCCCCAGCATTTT	CASSLGTGGNQPQHF
.	TRBV7-9	TRBJ1-6	TRBD1	TGTGCCAGCAGCCCTCCGGGACAGGGCAATTCACCCCTCCACTTT	CASSPPGQGNSPLHF